Listed below are T cell receptor beta chains from one sample, sequenced in a study of shared clonotypes between healthy human individuals. Profiled with immunoSEQ multiplex PCR; TCRdb holds only in-frame clones, not every one. The sample records some 2,500,000 clones, approximately 90% being singletons. Sample: naive CD4+ T cells from PBMCs. These receptors all come from a man between 18 and 35 years old in good health. Some clones in this sample may be carry-over from other donors' samples. Both conserved end residues are part of each CDR3. D genes are given only for firm matches. Size tells how often a clone was seen (once, few, many) or the class of an expanded clone, and some rows leave it out.

cdr3_length: 16
j_call: TRBJ1-2
v_call: TRBV7-9
clone_size: .
d_call: .
cdr3_nt: TGTGCCAGCAGCTTACCCTACGTGGAGCGGAACTATGGCTACACCTTC
cdr3_aa: CASSLPYVERNYGYTF

cdr3_length: 14
j_call: TRBJ2-7
v_call: TRBV19
clone_size: .
d_call: .
cdr3_nt: TGTGCCAGTAGTATACAGGGAGGAGGCTACGAGCAGTACTTC
cdr3_aa: CASSIQGGGYEQYF

cdr3_length: 16
j_call: TRBJ1-3
v_call: TRBV7-2
clone_size: .
d_call: .
cdr3_nt: TGTGCCAGCAGCCCGAGGCCACCCATCTCTGGAAACACCATATATTTT
cdr3_aa: CASSPRPPISGNTIYF

cdr3_length: 17
j_call: TRBJ2-5
v_call: TRBV4-1
clone_size: .
d_call: TRBD2
cdr3_nt: TGCGCCAGCAGCTTCCGTAGACTAGCGGATGCCCAAGAGACCCAGTACTTC
cdr3_aa: CASSFRRLADAQETQYF

cdr3_length: 16
j_call: TRBJ2-1
v_call: TRBV28
clone_size: once
d_call: .
cdr3_nt: TGTGCCAGCAGTCCCCGGGGAGGCCTTGCCTACAATGAGCAGTTCTTC
cdr3_aa: CASSPRGGLAYNEQFF

cdr3_length: 13
j_call: TRBJ2-7
v_call: TRBV18
clone_size: .
d_call: .
cdr3_nt: TGTGCCAGCTCACCACCATCCCCCTACGAGCAGTACTTC
cdr3_aa: CASSPPSPYEQYF

cdr3_length: 14
j_call: TRBJ2-7
v_call: TRBV2
clone_size: .
d_call: .
cdr3_nt: TGTGCCAGCAGTGAAGGGTTAACCTCCTACGAGCAGTACTTC
cdr3_aa: CASSEGLTSYEQYF

cdr3_length: 13
j_call: TRBJ2-2
v_call: TRBV6-1
clone_size: .
d_call: .
cdr3_nt: TGTGCCGGCAGGACAGTGAACACCGGGGAGCTGTTTTTT
cdr3_aa: CAGRTVNTGELFF

cdr3_length: 12
j_call: TRBJ2-1
v_call: TRBV5-5
clone_size: .
d_call: .
cdr3_nt: TGTGCCAGCAGCTTCGAGTCGGATGAGCAGTTCTTC
cdr3_aa: CASSFESDEQFF

cdr3_length: 14
j_call: TRBJ1-5
v_call: TRBV28
clone_size: .
d_call: .
cdr3_nt: TGTGCCAGCGGACCCCGGGTTCTGAATCAGCCCCAGCATTTT
cdr3_aa: CASGPRVLNQPQHF

cdr3_length: 15
j_call: TRBJ2-1
v_call: TRBV2
clone_size: .
d_call: TRBD2
cdr3_nt: TGTGCCAGCAACCCCCGGACTAGCGGGTACAATGAGCAGTTCTTC
cdr3_aa: CASNPRTSGYNEQFF

cdr3_length: 17
j_call: TRBJ2-4
v_call: TRBV5-1
clone_size: .
d_call: TRBD1
cdr3_nt: TGCGCCAGCAGCCCTTTCCCGGGACAGGGTGTCCAAAACATTCAGTACTTC
cdr3_aa: CASSPFPGQGVQNIQYF

cdr3_length: 13
j_call: TRBJ1-2
v_call: TRBV7-9
clone_size: .
d_call: .
cdr3_nt: TGTGCCAGCTTCCGTAGCGACAACTATGGCTACACCTTC
cdr3_aa: CASFRSDNYGYTF

cdr3_length: 16
j_call: TRBJ2-1
v_call: TRBV7-8
clone_size: .
d_call: .
cdr3_nt: TGTGCCAGCAGCTTAAGGACTACCTTCTCCTACAATGAGCAGTTCTTC
cdr3_aa: CASSLRTTFSYNEQFF

cdr3_length: 11
j_call: TRBJ2-7
v_call: TRBV29-1
clone_size: .
d_call: .
cdr3_nt: TGCAGCGTCGCGACAGATTACGAGCAGTACTTC
cdr3_aa: CSVATDYEQYF

cdr3_length: 17
j_call: TRBJ2-7
v_call: TRBV11-2
clone_size: .
d_call: TRBD2
cdr3_nt: TGTGCCAGCAGCCAACGACTAGCGGGTGATACCCCTGGCGAGCAGTACTTC
cdr3_aa: CASSQRLAGDTPGEQYF

cdr3_length: 13
j_call: TRBJ1-1
v_call: TRBV15
clone_size: few
d_call: .
cdr3_nt: TGTGCCACCAGCAGAAGGGGGGACACTGAAGCTTTCTTT
cdr3_aa: CATSRRGDTEAFF

cdr3_length: 14
j_call: TRBJ1-2
v_call: TRBV29-1
clone_size: .
d_call: .
cdr3_nt: TGCAGCGTTGCGACCAAGGACACTAACTATGGCTACACCTTC
cdr3_aa: CSVATKDTNYGYTF

cdr3_length: 18
j_call: TRBJ2-2
v_call: TRBV7-8
clone_size: .
d_call: .
cdr3_nt: TGTGCCAGCAGCTGGGGCGGTTTGGTTGGGGGATCCACCGGGGAGCTGTTTTTT
cdr3_aa: CASSWGGLVGGSTGELFF

cdr3_length: 17
j_call: TRBJ2-4
v_call: TRBV5-6
clone_size: .
d_call: .
cdr3_nt: TGTGCCAGCAGCTTTTCCCCCCGAGGATCAGGGGAAAACATTCAGTACTTC
cdr3_aa: CASSFSPRGSGENIQYF

cdr3_length: 15
j_call: TRBJ1-1
v_call: TRBV28
clone_size: .
d_call: .
cdr3_nt: TGTGCCAGCAGTCGATATCGGGGGCGAGGGGAAAAAGCTTTCTTT
cdr3_aa: CASSRYRGRGEKAFF

cdr3_length: 15
j_call: TRBJ2-7
v_call: TRBV28
clone_size: .
d_call: TRBD2
cdr3_nt: TGTGCCAGCAGGCGCACTAGCGGGAGCTCCTACGAGCAGTACTTC
cdr3_aa: CASRRTSGSSYEQYF

cdr3_length: 16
j_call: TRBJ1-2
v_call: TRBV2
clone_size: .
d_call: TRBD1
cdr3_nt: TGTGCCAGCACCGCGACCCGAACAGGGGCTCGGTATGGCTACACCTTC
cdr3_aa: CASTATRTGARYGYTF

cdr3_length: 20
j_call: TRBJ2-2
v_call: TRBV7-8
clone_size: .
d_call: TRBD2
cdr3_nt: TGTGCCAGCAGCTCCGTGCGGGGTGGCAGGCGGGGGGATGGCACCGGGGAGCTGTTTTTT
cdr3_aa: CASSSVRGGRRGDGTGELFF

cdr3_length: 15
j_call: TRBJ2-4
v_call: TRBV18
clone_size: .
d_call: TRBD2
cdr3_nt: TGTGCCAGCTCAGGAGCGGGAGGGGCAGGAGACATTCAGTACTTC
cdr3_aa: CASSGAGGAGDIQYF

cdr3_length: 15
j_call: TRBJ2-1
v_call: TRBV2
clone_size: .
d_call: TRBD1
cdr3_nt: TGTGCCAGCAGACTCCGGGACAGGATTCACAATGAGCAGTTCTTC
cdr3_aa: CASRLRDRIHNEQFF

cdr3_length: 14
j_call: TRBJ2-5
v_call: TRBV7-9
clone_size: .
d_call: TRBD1
cdr3_nt: TGTGCCAGCACCCGACAGGGATTGGAAGAGACCCAGTACTTC
cdr3_aa: CASTRQGLEETQYF

cdr3_length: 15
j_call: TRBJ2-1
v_call: TRBV15
clone_size: .
d_call: TRBD2
cdr3_nt: TGTGCCACCAGCAGAAGTAGCGGGAAAGGAAGTGAGCAGTTCTTC
cdr3_aa: CATSRSSGKGSEQFF

cdr3_length: 15
j_call: TRBJ2-1
v_call: TRBV10-3
clone_size: .
d_call: TRBD2
cdr3_nt: TGTGCCATCAGTGAGTCCCTAGCGGGAGTAAATGAGCAGTTCTTC
cdr3_aa: CAISESLAGVNEQFF

cdr3_length: 15
j_call: TRBJ1-3
v_call: TRBV5-1
clone_size: once
d_call: .
cdr3_nt: TGCGCCAGCAGCCAGAGCTGGGGGGCCGGAAACACCATATATTTT
cdr3_aa: CASSQSWGAGNTIYF

cdr3_length: 17
j_call: TRBJ2-2
v_call: TRBV5-4
clone_size: once
d_call: TRBD2
cdr3_nt: TGTGCCAGCAGCTTGGATCGCGGGAGGGCCCTCGCCGGGGAGCTGTTTTTT
cdr3_aa: CASSLDRGRALAGELFF

cdr3_length: 14
j_call: TRBJ1-2
v_call: TRBV6-5
clone_size: .
d_call: .
cdr3_nt: TGTGCCAGCAGGTCCAACAGGGCGGGCTATGGCTACACCTTC
cdr3_aa: CASRSNRAGYGYTF

cdr3_length: 12
j_call: TRBJ2-5
v_call: TRBV2
clone_size: .
d_call: .
cdr3_nt: TGTGCCAGCAGCTATACTAAAGAGACCCAGTACTTC
cdr3_aa: CASSYTKETQYF

cdr3_length: 14
j_call: TRBJ2-7
v_call: TRBV18
clone_size: .
d_call: .
cdr3_nt: TGTGCCAGCTCAAGGGCAGGGCGCACGTACGAGCAGTACTTC
cdr3_aa: CASSRAGRTYEQYF

cdr3_length: 10
j_call: TRBJ1-2
v_call: TRBV6-5
clone_size: few
d_call: TRBD1
cdr3_nt: TGTGCCAGCTACAGGGGGAGCTACACCTTC
cdr3_aa: CASYRGSYTF

cdr3_length: 18
j_call: TRBJ1-5
v_call: TRBV28
clone_size: .
d_call: TRBD1
cdr3_nt: TGTGCCAGCAGAAAGAGGACAGGACAGGGCTATAGCAATCAGCCCCAGCATTTT
cdr3_aa: CASRKRTGQGYSNQPQHF

cdr3_length: 14
j_call: TRBJ2-1
v_call: TRBV7-2
clone_size: .
d_call: TRBD1
cdr3_nt: TGTGCCAGCAGCTTAGGGACAGGCTACAATGAGCAGTTCTTC
cdr3_aa: CASSLGTGYNEQFF

cdr3_length: 17
j_call: TRBJ2-7
v_call: TRBV28
clone_size: .
d_call: .
cdr3_nt: TGTGCCAGCAGTTTAGGGGGCGGCGGGAGCCCCTCCTACGAGCAGTACTTC
cdr3_aa: CASSLGGGGSPSYEQYF

cdr3_length: 13
j_call: TRBJ2-7
v_call: TRBV2
clone_size: .
d_call: .
cdr3_nt: TGTGCCAGCAGTGGAATAGGGTTAGGCGAGCAGTACTTC
cdr3_aa: CASSGIGLGEQYF

cdr3_length: 13
j_call: TRBJ2-7
v_call: TRBV7-5
clone_size: .
d_call: .
cdr3_nt: TGTGCCAGAAGACACAGGGCCTCCTACGAGCAGTACTTC
cdr3_aa: CARRHRASYEQYF

cdr3_length: 17
j_call: TRBJ2-7
v_call: TRBV29-1
clone_size: .
d_call: TRBD2
cdr3_nt: TGCAGCGTCCTAAGCCGGCCAGCGGGGTTACTAGGGTACGAGCAGTACTTC
cdr3_aa: CSVLSRPAGLLGYEQYF

cdr3_length: 15
j_call: TRBJ1-1
v_call: TRBV25-1
clone_size: .
d_call: .
cdr3_nt: TGTGCCAGCACATCCCGGACTGGCAAGGACACTGAAGCTTTCTTT
cdr3_aa: CASTSRTGKDTEAFF

cdr3_length: 15
j_call: TRBJ1-6
v_call: TRBV18
clone_size: once
d_call: .
cdr3_nt: TGTGCCAGCTCACCTAGGACAGAGAATAATTCACCCCTCCACTTT
cdr3_aa: CASSPRTENNSPLHF

cdr3_length: 19
j_call: TRBJ2-7
v_call: TRBV28
clone_size: .
d_call: .
cdr3_nt: TGTGCCAGCAGTTTATCTTTGTCGGGGTCAGGGGATGACTCCTACGAGCAGTACTTC
cdr3_aa: CASSLSLSGSGDDSYEQYF

cdr3_length: 15
j_call: TRBJ2-7
v_call: TRBV15
clone_size: .
d_call: .
cdr3_nt: TGTGCCACCAGCAGGCTGACGGGGAGCTCCTACGAGCAGTACTTC
cdr3_aa: CATSRLTGSSYEQYF

cdr3_length: 15
j_call: TRBJ2-1
v_call: TRBV5-1
clone_size: .
d_call: .
cdr3_nt: TGCGCCAGCAGCTTGTACCGCACCGAGTACAATGAGCAGTTCTTC
cdr3_aa: CASSLYRTEYNEQFF

cdr3_length: 15
j_call: TRBJ1-2
v_call: TRBV2
clone_size: .
d_call: TRBD1
cdr3_nt: TGTGCCAGCAGTGAAAGCAGGGGGCGAGACTATGGCTACACCTTC
cdr3_aa: CASSESRGRDYGYTF

cdr3_length: 12
j_call: TRBJ2-7
v_call: TRBV11-2
clone_size: .
d_call: .
cdr3_nt: TGTGCCAGCAGTCGGCAGGGGTACGAGCAGTACTTC
cdr3_aa: CASSRQGYEQYF

cdr3_length: 13
j_call: TRBJ2-7
v_call: TRBV5-1
clone_size: once
d_call: .
cdr3_nt: TGCGCCAGCAGCCGGGACTCTTACTACGAGCAGTACTTC
cdr3_aa: CASSRDSYYEQYF